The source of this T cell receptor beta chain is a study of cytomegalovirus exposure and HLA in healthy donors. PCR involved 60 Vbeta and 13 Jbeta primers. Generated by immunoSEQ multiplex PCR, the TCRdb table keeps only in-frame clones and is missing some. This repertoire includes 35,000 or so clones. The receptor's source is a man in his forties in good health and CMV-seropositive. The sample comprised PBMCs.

This CDR3 reads CASSGGLAALGGAKNIQYF. In DNA form, the CDR3 reads TGTGCCAGCAGTGGGGGACTAGCGGCCCTTGGGGGAGCCAAAAACATTCAGTACTTC. The chain links TRBV6-1 to TRBJ2-4, with 11 bases lining up with TRBD2. V lost 4 bases and J lost 0; bases outside the gene matches: 11. The CDR3 has 19 residues. Looked up from germline, CDR1 is MNHNS and CDR2 is SASEGT.